Sequencing of this T cell receptor beta chain was carried out in a study of blood T cells in healthy people across ages. Through a sample-barcoded 5' primer and a J-beta primer mix, a second PCR was run for roughly 6 to 11 cycles. TCRdb independently ran MiXCR on the 5' RACE reads; one entry per CDR3 protein. The table shows some 1 million distinct CDR3 sequences, with 35% to 55% occurring only once. This CDR3 region has 13 residues. Germline V CDR1 and CDR2: SEHNR, FQNEAQ (reference sequence). The V end was cut by 5 bases, the J end by 10 bases, with 16 bases between. The sequenced material came from blood. This rearrangement joins TRBV7-9 to TRBJ2-3, with D uncertain. The receptor was derived from a woman in her sixties or seventies in good health. This CDR3 reads CASSPPTSAAQYF. The CDR3 DNA sequence: TGTGCCAGCAGCCCCCCCACCAGTGCTGCGCAGTATTTT.